This entry lists 5 T cell receptor beta chains sequenced from one sample in a study of CD8 T cell repertoires and HIV-1 epitope variants. TCRdb's copy holds only in-frame clones and misses some; the assay was immunoSEQ multiplex PCR. The table includes some 100,000 clones, over 70% detected once. Material: uncultured baseline CD8+ T cells from peripheral blood mononuclear cells (PBMCs). The origin of the receptors is a male donor with HIV.

This sequence joins TRBV9 and TRBJ1-4; TRBD1 might be the D (5 bases). From germline, CDR1 is SGDLS and CDR2 YYNGEE. CDR3 length equals 17 residues. The V end was cut by 3 bases, the J end by 5 bases, with 20 bases between. The CDR3 loop is CASSAGNPPRTNEKLFF. The DNA for the CDR3 is TGTGCCAGCAGCGCAGGGAACCCCCCAAGGACAAATGAAAAACTGTTTTTT.

The J gene is TRBJ2-2, the V gene TRBV4-1; D remains ambiguous. The CDR3 totals 17 residues. V was clipped by 0 bases and J by 0 bases, with 11 bases between them. Germline assignment: CDR1 MGHRA and CDR2 YSYEKL. The CDR3 nucleotides are TGCGCCAGCAGCCAAGATCTTGGCGCTCCGAACACCGGGGAGCTGTTTTTT. Amino acids: CASSQDLGAPNTGELFF.

This clone came up once. This chain uses TRBV28 with TRBJ2-7; D not certain. The V and J ends lost 1 base and 5 bases respectively, with 6 bases between them. CDR1 is MDHEN, CDR2 SYDVKM, per germline. The CDR3 contains 12 residues. In nucleotides, the CDR3 is TGTGCCAGCAGTTTATTTATTAACGAGCAGTACTTC. Protein product: CASSLFINEQYF.

This chain uses TRBV5-4 with TRBJ2-3; 7 positions agree with TRBD2. CDR3 size: 15 residues. The junction had 3 bases not matched to a gene; V was cut back by 0 bases and J by 2 bases. Germline loops: CDR1 SGHNT, CDR2 YYREEE (reference sequence). The CDR3 coding sequence is TGTGCCAGCAGCTTGGCTAGCGGAGCCACAGATACGCAGTATTTT. The encoded protein is CASSLASGATDTQYF.

The chain combines TRBV6-4 with TRBJ1-5; TRBD1 matches at 9 bases. Germline V gives CDR1 MRHNA, CDR2 SNTAGT. Trimming took 2 bases from V and 10 from J; bases not matched to a gene: 3. There are 13 residues in the CDR3. The CDR3 coding sequence is TGTGCCAGCAGTGACGACAGGGGGGCCCCCCAGCATTTT. This encodes CASSDDRGAPQHF.